The 6 T cell receptor beta chains presented below share a single source sample, sequenced in a study of CD8 T cells in ankylosing spondylitis listed by TCRdb under 2017. Library creation used 5' RACE. The instrument given in TCRdb is Illumina HiSeq 2500. Clones were called with MiXCR by TCRdb after fastp trimmed the public reads at Q25, and only in-frame beta chains were retained. For every CDR3 protein sequence, its rows merge into one entry that carries the most common genes and DNA. The sample profile shows a few hundred thousand distinct CDR3 sequences; about 10% of them were found once. The ten largest clones add up to 6% to 8% of the sample. Sequenced sample: blood, either unsorted or a sorted T cell fraction (not recorded which). The source is a male donor with ankylosing spondylitis or in good health (not recorded which).

This clonotype was picked up many times. The chain couples TRBV29-1 to TRBJ2-5; 8 nucleotides line up with TRBD1. V was pared by 7 bases and J by 2 bases, with 9 bases of the junction left unmatched. Germline loops: CDR1 SQVTM, CDR2 ANQGSEA. The length of the CDR3 is 14 residues. CDR3 bases: TGCAGCGCAACCCATGGGACAGGTCAAGAGACCCAGTACTTC. The encoded protein is CSATHGTGQETQYF. Using reference TRBV29-1 and TRBJ2-5 for the parts outside the CDR3, the full variable domain is SAVISQKPSRDICQRGTSLTIQCQVDSQVTMMFWYRQQPGQSLTLIATANQGSEATYESGFVIDKFPISRPNLTFSTLTVSNMSPEDSSIYLCSATHGTGQETQYFGPGTRLLVL.

This clonotype appeared a few times. The CDR3 region has the DNA TGTGCCAGCACACCTCTCGCGGGGGGGCCGAATGAGCAGTTCTTC. Its protein is CASTPLAGGPNEQFF. This chain links TRBV7-3 with TRBJ2-1, with 9 bases matching TRBD2. The V gene end was trimmed by 7 bases and the J gene end by 7 bases; junction bases not matched to a gene: 11. Looked up from germline, CDR1 is SGHTA and CDR2 is FQGTGA. The CDR3 spans 15 residues.

This clonotype was picked up many times. The chain combines TRBV6-6 with TRBJ2-7, with unresolved D. The CDR3 extends over 13 amino acids. Germline CDR1 is MNHNY and CDR2 is SVGAGI (reference sequence). Trimming cost V 3 bases and J 1 base, with 7 bases left between them. The CDR3 region is CASSYDASYEQYF. CDR3 DNA sequence: TGTGCCAGCAGTTATGACGCATCCTACGAGCAGTACTTC.

This clonotype came up many times. CDR3 in DNA: TGCGCCAGCAGCGGGACAGCTCTCTATGGCTACACCTTC. It specifies CASSGTALYGYTF. The chain has TRBV5-1 and TRBJ1-2; TRBD1 matches at 7 bases. The CDR3 runs 13 residues. The germline V gene has CDR1 SGHRS and CDR2 YFSETQ. V was clipped by 4 bases and J by 4 bases; unmatched bases: 4.

This clonotype was recorded at least ten times. The chain joins TRBV15 to TRBJ2-5; the D gene is possibly TRBD1 (6 bases). V lost 1 base, J lost 5 bases, and 14 bases lay in between. There are 15 residues in the CDR3. Germline V gene data show CDR1 as LNHNV and CDR2 as YYDKDF (reference sequence). CDR3 amino acids: CATSRADSPSETQYF. For the CDR3, the DNA is TGTGCCACCAGCAGAGCGGACAGCCCTTCTGAGACCCAGTACTTC.

This clonotype showed up just a few times. V and J are TRBV5-1 and TRBJ2-5, with D unresolved. The V and J ends lost 0 bases and 5 bases respectively, with 14 bases between them. The CDR3 is 15 residues long. Germline V gives CDR1 SGHRS, CDR2 YFSETQ. As DNA, the CDR3 is TGCGCCAGCAGCTTGGGGTACCTTACAGAGGAGACCCAGTACTTC. This gives the protein CASSLGYLTEETQYF.